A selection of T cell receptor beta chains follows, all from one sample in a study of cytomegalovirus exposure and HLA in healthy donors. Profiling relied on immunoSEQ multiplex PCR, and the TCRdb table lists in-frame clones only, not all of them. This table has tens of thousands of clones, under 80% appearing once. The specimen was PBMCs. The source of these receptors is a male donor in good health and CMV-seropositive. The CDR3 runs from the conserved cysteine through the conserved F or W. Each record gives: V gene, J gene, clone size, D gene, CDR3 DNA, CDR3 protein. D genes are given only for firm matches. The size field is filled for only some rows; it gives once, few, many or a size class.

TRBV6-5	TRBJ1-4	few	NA	TGTGCCAGCCGGGCTCCGGGGGAAAAACTGTTTTTT	CASRAPGEKLFF
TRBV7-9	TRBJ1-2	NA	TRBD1	TGTGCCAGCAGCTTACGAAGGGACAGGGATTCTCCCTATGGCTACACCTTC	CASSLRRDRDSPYGYTF
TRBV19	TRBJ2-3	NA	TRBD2	TGTGCCAGTAGTTTACTAGCGGGAGGTAGCACAGATACGCAGTATTTT	CASSLLAGGSTDTQYF
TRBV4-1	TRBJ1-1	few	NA	TGCGCCAGCAGTCAACCCCGACAACAGAACACTGAAGCTTTCTTT	CASSQPRQQNTEAFF
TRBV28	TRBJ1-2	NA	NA	TGTGCCAGCAGTACCCGCCGGGGCTACACCTTC	CASSTRRGYTF
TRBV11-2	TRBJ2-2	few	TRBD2	TGTGCCAGCAGCTTAGGCCTAGCGGGAGTGGTCGGGAGGGAGCTGTTTTTT	CASSLGLAGVVGRELFF
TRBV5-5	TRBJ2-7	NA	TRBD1	TGTGCCAGCAGGTTTGACAGGGGGTCCTACGAGCAGTACTTC	CASRFDRGSYEQYF
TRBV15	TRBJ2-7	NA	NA	TGTGCCACCAGCAGAGACTCCGGGACAATTCCGTACGAGCAGTACTTC	CATSRDSGTIPYEQYF
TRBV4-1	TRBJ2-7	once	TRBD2	TGCGCCAGCAGCCAAGAATCGGCTAGCGGGTTACCCTACGAGCAGTACTTC	CASSQESASGLPYEQYF
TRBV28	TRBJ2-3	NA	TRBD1	TGTGCCAGCAGTTTACGCCGTCTCAGCAGGGGGACAGATACGCAGTATTTT	CASSLRRLSRGTDTQYF
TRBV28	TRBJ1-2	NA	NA	TGTGCCAGCAGTTTAAACAGAGAATTAGCTAACTATGGCTACACCTTC	CASSLNRELANYGYTF
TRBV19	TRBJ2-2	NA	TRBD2	TGTGCCAGTAGGGGACTACTGCCCGGGGAGCTGTTTTTT	CASRGLLPGELFF
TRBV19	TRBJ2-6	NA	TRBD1	TGTGCCAGTAACCCGGACAGGACCCTTGGCTGGGCCAACGTCCTGACTTTC	CASNPDRTLGWANVLTF
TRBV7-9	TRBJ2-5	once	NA	TGTGCCAGCAGCTCAAGGGTTAGACAGGGACTGGAGACCCAGTACTTC	CASSSRVRQGLETQYF
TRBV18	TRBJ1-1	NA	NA	TGTGCCAGCTCAATCTCTGCCCAGGGGAACACTGAAGCTTTCTTT	CASSISAQGNTEAFF
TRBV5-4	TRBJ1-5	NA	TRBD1	TGTGCCAGCAGCTTGAACCGGGACAGGGGGCTGGGGAGCAATCAGCCCCAGCATTTT	CASSLNRDRGLGSNQPQHF
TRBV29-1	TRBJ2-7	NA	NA	TGCAGCGCGATTTACGGGGTCGAGCAGTACTTC	CSAIYGVEQYF
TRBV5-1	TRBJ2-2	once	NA	TGCGCCAGCAGCTTGGGAGGTTCCGGGGAGCTGTTTTTT	CASSLGGSGELFF
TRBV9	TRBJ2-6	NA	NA	TGTGCCAGCAGCGTAGCGGGCAGGGCTAAAGGGGCCAACGTCCTGACTTTC	CASSVAGRAKGANVLTF
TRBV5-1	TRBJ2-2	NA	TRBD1	TGCGCCAGCAGCGTGACAGGGGACACCGGGGAGCTGTTTTTT	CASSVTGDTGELFF
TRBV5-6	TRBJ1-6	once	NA	TGTGCCAGCAGCGGGGGGGGGAGCTCCTATAATTCACCCCTCCACTTT	CASSGGGSSYNSPLHF
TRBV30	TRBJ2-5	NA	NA	TGTGCCTGGAGTGTAAAAGGAGCGGCCGAGGCCCAGTACTTC	CAWSVKGAAEAQYF
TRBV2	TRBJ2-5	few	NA	TGTGCCAGCAAGGAGGGATGGGGAGAGACCCAGTACTTC	CASKEGWGETQYF
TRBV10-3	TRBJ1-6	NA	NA	TGTGCCATCAGTGAACAGGGTCCGACTTATTCACCCCTCCACTTT	CAISEQGPTYSPLHF
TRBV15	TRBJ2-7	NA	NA	TGTGCCACCAGCGGGGACACCTACGAGCAGTACTTC	CATSGDTYEQYF
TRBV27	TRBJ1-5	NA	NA	TGTGCCAGCAGTCAGAGGTCGGGAGTGAGTCAGCCCCAGCATTTT	CASSQRSGVSQPQHF
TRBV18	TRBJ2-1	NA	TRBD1	TGTGCCAGCTCGACCTTCGGGACAGGGGGAGGTACATTGTCAAGGAATGAGCAGTTCTTC	CASSTFGTGGGTLSRNEQFF
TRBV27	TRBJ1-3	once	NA	TGTGCCAGCAGTTTGGCAGGGTCTGGAAACACCATATATTTT	CASSLAGSGNTIYF
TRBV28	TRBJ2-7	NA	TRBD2	TGTGCCAGCAGTTGGCCTCACGGGACTAGCGGCTACGAGCAGTACTTC	CASSWPHGTSGYEQYF
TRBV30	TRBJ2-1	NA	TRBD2	TGTGCCTGGAGTAGGAGACTAGCGGGAATATTATTCTCCTACAATGAGCAGTTCTTC	CAWSRRLAGILFSYNEQFF
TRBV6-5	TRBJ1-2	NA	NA	TGTGCCAGCAGCCGGAGGGCCCGCGGGGGCTACACCTTC	CASSRRARGGYTF
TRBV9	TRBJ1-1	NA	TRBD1	TGTGCCAGCAGCGCCGGGACAGGGGGTTTTAGTGAAGCTTTCTTT	CASSAGTGGFSEAFF
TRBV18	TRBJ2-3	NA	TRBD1	TGTGCCAGCTCACCAAGGGACAGGGGAGCAGATACGCAGTATTTT	CASSPRDRGADTQYF
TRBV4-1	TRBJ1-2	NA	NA	TGCGCCAGCAGCCAAGATCTGGTATCCGGGAAAAACTATGGCTACACCTTC	CASSQDLVSGKNYGYTF
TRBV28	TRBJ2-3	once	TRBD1	TGTGCCAGCAGTTTACCGGGACAGGGCTTAACAGATACGCAGTATTTT	CASSLPGQGLTDTQYF
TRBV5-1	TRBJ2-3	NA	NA	TGCGCCAGCAGCACAGACGGATACACAGATACGCAGTATTTT	CASSTDGYTDTQYF
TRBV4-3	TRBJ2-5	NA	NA	TGCGCCAGCAGCCCTGAAACGGACTCTTATGGGGAGACCCAGTACTTC	CASSPETDSYGETQYF
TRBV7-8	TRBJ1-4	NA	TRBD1	TGTGCCAGCAGCTTAGTCGCGGGACAGACCTATGAAAAACTGTTTTTT	CASSLVAGQTYEKLFF
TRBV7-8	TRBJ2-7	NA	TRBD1	TGTGCCAGCAGCTCCCCCCTCCGGGACAGGGGACACGAGCAGTACTTC	CASSSPLRDRGHEQYF
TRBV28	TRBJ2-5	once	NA	TGTGCCAGCAGGTACAGGTTTGCGGCGCGGGAGACCCAGTACTTC	CASRYRFAARETQYF
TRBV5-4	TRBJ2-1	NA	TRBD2	TGTGCCAGCAGCCCGACTAGCCTGACCTACAATGAGCAGTTCTTC	CASSPTSLTYNEQFF
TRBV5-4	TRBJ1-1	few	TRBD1	TGTGCCAGCAGCTTGGCAGGGGGAAACACTGAAGCTTTCTTT	CASSLAGGNTEAFF
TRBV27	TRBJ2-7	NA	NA	TGTGCCAGCAGTTTTAGCGGTTCCTACGAGCAGTACTTC	CASSFSGSYEQYF
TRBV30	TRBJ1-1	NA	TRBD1	TGTGCCTGGGAGACTGTCCCGGGACAGGGGGTTTTCTTT	CAWETVPGQGVFF
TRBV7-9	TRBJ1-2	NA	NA	TGTGCCAGCAGCGCCGGACAGCCAAACTATGGCTACACCTTC	CASSAGQPNYGYTF